This T cell receptor beta chain was sequenced for a study of control samples from healthy donors and cancer patients. The data were produced by immunoSEQ multiplex PCR, yet TCRdb's version contains in-frame clones alone and is incomplete. The sample carries tens of thousands of clones, less than 90% recorded once. The germline V gene encodes CDR1 LGHDT and CDR2 YNNKEL (reference sequence). J was trimmed by 9 bases and V by 5 bases; bases with no gene match: 4. The CDR3 length is 13 residues. The origin of this receptor is a woman in her fifties or sixties in good health. The specimen sequenced was blood. This chain uses TRBV3-1 (or the pseudogene TRBV3-2) with TRBJ2-1; 10 nucleotides line up with TRBD2. The DNA for the CDR3 is TGTGCCAGCAGCGCCCGACTAGCGGGTGAGCAGTTCTTC. Residues: CASSARLAGEQFF.